Listed below are T cell receptor beta chains from one sample, sequenced in a study of a mutant IDH1 vaccine in newly diagnosed glioma. These receptors' targets are unknown. Generated by immunoSEQ multiplex PCR, the TCRdb table keeps only in-frame clones and is missing some. The table has 31,000 or so clones, roughly 84% seen once. This sample comprised PBMCs, obtained from a glioma patient whose treatment included an IDH1 peptide vaccine. The receptor source for this set is a young man with glioma. Each CDR3 is given with its conserved first and last residue. The D gene is left open where the match is weak. Clone size is stated in some rows and not others, as once, few, many or a class when expanded.

TRBV6-5	medium-sized	TRBJ2-3	TRBD2	TGTGCCAGCAGTTACTCTGGACTAGCGGGCACAGATACGCAGTATTTT	CASSYSGLAGTDTQYF
TRBV7-6	.	TRBJ2-3	.	TGTGCCAGCAGCCGCGATCCCACAGATACGCAGTATTTT	CASSRDPTDTQYF
TRBV19	.	TRBJ2-3	TRBD2	TGTGCCAGTGAGGGACTAGCGGGGACTGGTACAGATACGCAGTATTTT	CASEGLAGTGTDTQYF
TRBV11-2	.	TRBJ1-1	.	TGTGCCAGCAGCCGGCGGTTCCAGACAGATACCATGAACACTGAAGCTTTCTTT	CASSRRFQTDTMNTEAFF
TRBV6-4	.	TRBJ2-1	.	TGTGCCAGCAGTGACTCTGGCAGAGGCTACAATGAGCAGTTCTTC	CASSDSGRGYNEQFF
TRBV12-5	.	TRBJ2-7	.	TGTGCTAGTGGTTGGGACAACTCCTACGAGCAGTACTTC	CASGWDNSYEQYF
TRBV30	.	TRBJ2-5	TRBD1	TGTGCCTGGAGTGACGACAGGGGCCTGTACCAAGAGACCCAGTACTTC	CAWSDDRGLYQETQYF
TRBV5-1	.	TRBJ2-5	.	TGCGCCAGCAGCCAGCAGGAGGGTGGGGAGACCCAGTACTTC	CASSQQEGGETQYF
TRBV27	.	TRBJ1-4	.	TGTGCCAGCAACCGAATCGGGGATGATGAAAAACTGTTTTTT	CASNRIGDDEKLFF
TRBV7-2	once	TRBJ2-3	TRBD2	TGTGCCAGCAGCACGAGCGGGGGGGCAACAGATACGCAGTATTTT	CASSTSGGATDTQYF
TRBV30	.	TRBJ2-5	TRBD2	TGTGCCTGGAGTGCCCCCCGACTAGCGGGGAGAGAGACCCAGTACTTC	CAWSAPRLAGRETQYF
TRBV4-3	.	TRBJ2-7	.	TGCGCCAGCAGCCAATACAGGGACCACGAGCAGTACTTC	CASSQYRDHEQYF
TRBV5-1	.	TRBJ1-1	.	TGCGCCAGCAGCTTAGATAGGGGGAGATCATTCATGAACACTGAAGCTTTCTTT	CASSLDRGRSFMNTEAFF
TRBV5-1	.	TRBJ2-1	.	TGCGCCAGCAGCTTGGGAGGGACCAATGAGCAGTTCTTC	CASSLGGTNEQFF
TRBV5-8	.	TRBJ2-7	.	TGTGCCAGCAGCTTTTCAAGGAGGTACGAGCAGTACTTC	CASSFSRRYEQYF
TRBV27	.	TRBJ1-5	.	TGTGCCAGCAGTTCGATACGGAACATTGCCCAGCCCCAGCATTTT	CASSSIRNIAQPQHF
TRBV6-5	.	TRBJ1-2	.	TGTGCCAGCAGTGCCCAGACAGCCTATGGCTACACCTTC	CASSAQTAYGYTF
TRBV7-9	.	TRBJ2-3	.	TGTGCCAGCAGCTCCGGGGGCAGCGATACGCAGTATTTT	CASSSGGSDTQYF
TRBV2	.	TRBJ2-5	.	TGTGCCGGATCATCCCCGGGGTTACAAGAGACCCAGTACTTC	CAGSSPGLQETQYF
TRBV7-2	once	TRBJ1-3	.	TGTGCCAGCAGCTTAACAGGGAGCTCTGGAAACACCATATATTTT	CASSLTGSSGNTIYF
TRBV5-1	.	TRBJ2-5	TRBD2	TGCGCCAGCAGCCCTAGCGGGGGCCAAGAGACCCAGTACTTC	CASSPSGGQETQYF
TRBV5-4	.	TRBJ2-5	.	TGTGCCAGCAGCTTGCTGGGGGTGGAGACCCAGTACTTC	CASSLLGVETQYF
TRBV2	once	TRBJ2-6	.	TGTGCCGGCACAAGCTCTGGGGCCAACGTCCTGACTTTC	CAGTSSGANVLTF
TRBV7-2	.	TRBJ2-5	.	TGTGCCAGCAGCTTACCACACATAAAAGAGACCCAGTACTTC	CASSLPHIKETQYF
TRBV7-9	.	TRBJ2-1	TRBD2	TGTGCCAGCAGCTTTCTCCTAGCGGGGGACTTTAATGAGCAGTTCTTC	CASSFLLAGDFNEQFF
TRBV28	.	TRBJ2-7	.	TGTGCCAGCAGTCCCGAGAGGGCGGAAAGCTCCTACGAGCAGTACTTC	CASSPERAESSYEQYF
TRBV13	once	TRBJ2-2	.	TGTGCCAGCGGGGTGATGAACACCGGGGAGCTGTTTTTT	CASGVMNTGELFF
TRBV18	few	TRBJ1-1	TRBD1	TGTGCCAGCTCACCGGGACAGGGTCTCCCTGAAGCTTTCTTT	CASSPGQGLPEAFF
TRBV2	.	TRBJ1-6	.	TGTGCCAGCAGTGAACGGAGCTCCTATAATTCACCCCTCCACTTT	CASSERSSYNSPLHF
TRBV5-5	.	TRBJ1-5	.	TGTGCCAGCAGCGGAACAGGGAGCCAGCCCCAGCATTTT	CASSGTGSQPQHF
TRBV7-9	.	TRBJ1-4	.	TGTGCCAGCAGCTTAGGTGGGGCGGGTGAAAAACTGTTTTTT	CASSLGGAGEKLFF
TRBV5-6	.	TRBJ2-2	.	TGTGCCAGCAGCCGGACAGAGACCGGGGAGCTGTTTTTT	CASSRTETGELFF
TRBV5-6	.	TRBJ2-5	.	TGTGCCAGCAGCTTGCGAGAGACCCAGTACTTC	CASSLRETQYF
TRBV10-3	.	TRBJ2-6	.	TGTGCCATCAGTGAGACGGGGCCCTCCTCTGGGGCCAACGTCCTGACTTTC	CAISETGPSSGANVLTF
TRBV30	.	TRBJ2-3	TRBD1	TGTGCCTGGACTACTTCCCGGACAGGGGACCATTTGACTCCGCAGTATTTT	CAWTTSRTGDHLTPQYF
TRBV2	.	TRBJ2-7	TRBD1	TGTGCCAGCAGGGGGGACAGGAGCTCCTACGAGCAGTACTTC	CASRGDRSSYEQYF
TRBV7-2	.	TRBJ1-2	.	TGTGCCAGCAGTCGCGAAGATGATGGCTACACCTTC	CASSREDDGYTF